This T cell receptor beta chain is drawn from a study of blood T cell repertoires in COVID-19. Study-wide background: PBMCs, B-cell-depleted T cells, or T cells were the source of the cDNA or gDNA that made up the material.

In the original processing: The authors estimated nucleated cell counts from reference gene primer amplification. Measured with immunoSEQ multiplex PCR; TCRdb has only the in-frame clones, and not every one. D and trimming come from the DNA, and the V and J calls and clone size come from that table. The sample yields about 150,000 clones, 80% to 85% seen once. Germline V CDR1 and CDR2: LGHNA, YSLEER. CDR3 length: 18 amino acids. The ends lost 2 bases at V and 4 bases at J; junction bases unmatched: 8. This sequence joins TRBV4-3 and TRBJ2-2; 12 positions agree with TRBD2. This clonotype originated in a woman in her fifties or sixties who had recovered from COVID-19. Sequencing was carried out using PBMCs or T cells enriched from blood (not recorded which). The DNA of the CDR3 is TGCGCCAGCAGCCAAAGTCTAGCGGGGGGGCCTAGCACCGGGGAGCTGTTTTTT. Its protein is CASSQSLAGGPSTGELFF.